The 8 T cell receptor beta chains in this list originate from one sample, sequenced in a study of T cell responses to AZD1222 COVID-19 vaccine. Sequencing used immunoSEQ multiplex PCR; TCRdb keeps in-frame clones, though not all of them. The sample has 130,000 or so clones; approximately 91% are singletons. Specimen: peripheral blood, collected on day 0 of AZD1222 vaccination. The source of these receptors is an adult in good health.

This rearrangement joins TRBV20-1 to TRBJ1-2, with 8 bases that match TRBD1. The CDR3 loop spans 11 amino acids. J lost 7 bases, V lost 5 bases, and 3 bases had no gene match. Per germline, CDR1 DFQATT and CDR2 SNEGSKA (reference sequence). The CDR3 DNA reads TGCAGTGCTTATGACAGGGGTGGCTACACCTTC. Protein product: CSAYDRGGYTF.

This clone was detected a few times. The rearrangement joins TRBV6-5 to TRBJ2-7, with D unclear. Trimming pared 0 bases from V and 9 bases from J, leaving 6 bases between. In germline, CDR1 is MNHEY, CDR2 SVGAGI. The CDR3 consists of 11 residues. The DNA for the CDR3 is TGTGCCAGCAGTTACTCGGGCGCGCAGTACTTC. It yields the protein CASSYSGAQYF.

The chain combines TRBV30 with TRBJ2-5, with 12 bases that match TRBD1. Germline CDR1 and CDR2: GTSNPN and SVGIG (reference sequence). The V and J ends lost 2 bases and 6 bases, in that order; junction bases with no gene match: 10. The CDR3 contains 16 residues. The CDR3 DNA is TGTGCCTGGAGTAGCCCCGGGACAGGGGGCTTCAAGACCCAGTACTTC. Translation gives CAWSSPGTGGFKTQYF.

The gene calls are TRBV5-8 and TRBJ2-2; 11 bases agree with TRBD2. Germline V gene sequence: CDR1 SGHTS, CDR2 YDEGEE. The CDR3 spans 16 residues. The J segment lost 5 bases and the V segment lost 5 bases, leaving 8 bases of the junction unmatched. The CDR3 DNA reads TGTGCCAGCAGGAACCCTAGCGGGGGGCCTACCGGGGAGCTGTTTTTT. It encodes CASRNPSGGPTGELFF.

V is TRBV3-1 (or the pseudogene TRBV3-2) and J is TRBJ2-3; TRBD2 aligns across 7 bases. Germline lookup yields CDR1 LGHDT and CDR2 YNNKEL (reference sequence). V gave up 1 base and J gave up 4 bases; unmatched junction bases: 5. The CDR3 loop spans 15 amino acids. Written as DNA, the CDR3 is TGTGCCAGCAGCCAAGGAGCGGGACGGCCAGATACGCAGTATTTT. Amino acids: CASSQGAGRPDTQYF.

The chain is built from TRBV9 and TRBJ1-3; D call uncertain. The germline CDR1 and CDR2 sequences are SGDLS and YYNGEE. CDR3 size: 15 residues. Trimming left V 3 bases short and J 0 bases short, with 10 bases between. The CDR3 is CASSGRSNSGNTIYF. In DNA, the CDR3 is TGTGCCAGCAGCGGAAGGAGTAACTCTGGAAACACCATATATTTT.

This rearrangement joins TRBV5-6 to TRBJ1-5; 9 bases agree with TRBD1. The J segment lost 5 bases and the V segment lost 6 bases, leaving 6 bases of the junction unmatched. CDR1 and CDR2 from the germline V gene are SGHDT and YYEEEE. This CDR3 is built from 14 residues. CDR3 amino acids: CASTEQGADQPQHF. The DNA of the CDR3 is TGTGCCAGCACCGAACAGGGGGCAGATCAGCCCCAGCATTTT.

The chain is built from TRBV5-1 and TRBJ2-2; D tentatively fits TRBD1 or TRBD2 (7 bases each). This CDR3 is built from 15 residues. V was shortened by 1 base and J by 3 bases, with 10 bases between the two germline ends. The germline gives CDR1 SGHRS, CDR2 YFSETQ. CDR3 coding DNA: TGCGCCAGCAGCTTGCCAGGGGGGGACACCGGGGAGCTGTTTTTT. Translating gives CASSLPGGDTGELFF.